This TCR beta chain derives from a study of cytomegalovirus exposure and HLA in healthy donors (dated by TCRdb to 2017 to 2019). The study in broad terms: According to an earlier analysis of around 600 of the donors, 200 million or so T cells yielded 117 million unique TCR beta sequences and approximately 300 Gb of sequence data. The study aimed to test whether cataloging public T cell receptors could reveal signatures of past pathogen exposure. Donor age, sex, ethnicity and CMV serostatus were collected together with the repertoire data. A later genetic analysis used genome-wide SNP genotypes for about 60% of the 666 donors, treating that subset as a discovery cohort. An early release covering about 600 HLA-typed donors comprised about 300 gigabases of sequencing data and around 80 million unique TCR sequences. To predict cytomegalovirus infection status, the study brought together high-throughput TCR immunosequencing, statistical association of individual TCRs with disease status, and machine learning. Roughly 5 DR-DQ haplotypes were handled as single units for association and clustering, since linkage in the cohort was strong. An earlier analysis of roughly 600 of the donors used high-throughput TCR beta sequencing to judge whether each TCR beta V gene segment behaved as functional or pseudogenic. Every repertoire in the discovery cohort had been generated on one and the same sequencing platform. A separate validation cohort of over 95 different subjects was used in addition to the 666-subject first cohort. The number of donors typed differed by locus, with about 629-630 for A, B, C, DRB1 and DQB1, more than 500 for DQA1, over 600 for DPA1, and around 450 for DPB1. Rather than drawing on any new phenotypic data, the later analysis identified candidate immune exposures from TCR beta sequences and the way those sequences occurred across donors. Of the roughly 400 genotyped donors, 70% to 90% were placed in the genetic ancestry cluster associated with self-reported Caucasian donors. The T cell repertoires of 666 subjects were profiled by immunosequencing and related to cytomegalovirus serostatus. A later analysis re-examined previously published TCR beta repertoires from several hundred donors and added high-resolution HLA genotyping to investigate patterns of TCR occurrence. Among 300 to 450 genotyped donors of the cohort, an average of approximately 240,000 unique TCR beta nucleotide sequences were sequenced per donor, roughly a sixth of them non-productive. HLA typing covered class I and class II loci at four-digit resolution. Study-wide findings and limitations: A cluster of highly shared sequence variants was judged likely to be a technical artifact of the sequencing pipeline. Presence/absence analyses assumed roughly uniform sequencing depth across donors, an assumption that may not hold. Most CMV-associated TCR beta chains appeared to be HLA-restricted in a later analysis, and the HLA associations seemed to be driven largely by CMV exposure. In an earlier analysis of about 540 of the donors, most TCR beta V segments were observed in productive rearrangements about 87% or about 30% of the time, broadly matching IMGT annotations. A few of the identified cytomegalovirus-associated TCR beta chains were confirmed in vitro to be specific for cytomegalovirus antigens. A later analysis found that TCR association rates varied across HLA loci, with DRB1 alleles showing the most associated TCRs and HLA-C alleles the fewest. Some IMGT-functional V segments, including TRBV6-2 and TRBV6-3, could not be told apart with the 87-base-pair reads, so those segments were excluded. Only TCR beta chains were sequenced in this cohort, and the absence of alpha or paired-chain data limited detectable features. In both the original and validation cohorts, the classifier was reported to diagnose cytomegalovirus status with high specificity and sensitivity. At a false discovery rate of 0.05, a later analysis linked about 17,000 TCR beta sequences to specific HLA alleles. The study listed 164 TCR beta chains as associated with cytomegalovirus. The authors suggested that the approach could potentially be generalized to other disease states and immunological phenotypes. In a later analysis, several top co-occurrence clusters were reported to appear linked to parvovirus B19, influenza, CMV and Epstein-Barr virus. When HLA alleles, especially DR and DQ, strongly co-occurred, attributing TCR associations to individual alleles was difficult. A later analysis found that HLA-associated TCR beta chains were more clonally expanded and had lower generation probabilities than equally common non-associated chains. An association between a missense DCLRE1C variant and V-gene and J-gene trimming of TCR beta chains was found in a later genetic analysis and replicated in an independent cohort. The only immune exposure information available for the cohort was CMV serostatus. A further reported finding was that TCR beta sequences accurately predicted the HLA-A and HLA-B alleles for most subjects in the first cohort. The earlier analysis of some 560 of the donors excluded seventeen rarely observed V segments, including chromosome 9 orphons, because counts were too low. Because HLA typing was missing for some donors at each locus, association tests included only the typed subset. Linkage disequilibrium might explain the correlated functional status among segregating V segments, but an unknown experimental factor could not be ruled out. A later genetic analysis reported fewer N-insertions in productive TCRs among donors in an Asian-associated ancestry cluster than the roughly 690-donor mean. Across donors, most TCR sequences were observed very rarely, whereas some public TCRs were present in many individuals.

Receptors were amplified or captured by the immunoSEQ multiplex PCR assay. For the multiplex PCR, a mixture combining 60 forward primers for TCR Vbeta segments and 13 reverse primers for TCR Jbeta segments was used. Amplification of the CDR3 region of rearranged TCR beta genes was performed with a multiplex PCR assay on genomic DNA. On the Illumina HiSeq System, the amplified TCR beta libraries were sequenced as 87-base-pair reads. In the source study's methods: A later analysis tallied roughly 78 million unique TCR beta chains across the 700 or so repertoires, and around 9.9 million of those chains were shared by two or more donors. Raw reads were error-corrected and collapsed into unique sequences by a nearest-neighbor algorithm in which closely related sequences were merged to remove PCR and sequencing errors. V, D and J gene segments were assigned by aligning CDR3 sequences to IMGT reference sequences. Each retained sequence needed at least a six-nucleotide match to both a V gene segment and a J gene segment. Rearrangements were classified as productive when the CDR3 lacked stop codons and remained in frame with V and J, and all other rearrangements were classified as non-productive. Following IMGT convention, CDR3 was defined as the stretch from the second conserved V-encoded cysteine up to the conserved J-encoded phenylalanine. The earlier analysis of about 500 of the donors excluded sequences that lacked an unambiguous match to a single V gene segment. In an earlier analysis of roughly 600 of the donors, a V segment was called functional when productive rearrangements were above 56.7%, and segregating when the standard deviation between donors exceeded 5%. A statistical classification framework was built for diagnosing cytomegalovirus status from the catalog of TCR beta chain sequences. A later analysis assigned V and J genes by comparing TCR nucleotide sequences with IMGT/GENE-DB human TR gene sequences. A later analysis assigned CDR3 sequences and most-parsimonious VDJ recombination scenarios with the TCRdist pipeline. In a later analysis, each TCR beta chain was defined by its CDR3 amino acid sequence together with its V-gene family, and reads without a unique V-gene family were excluded. A later analysis removed 550 to 650 highly shared, low-generation-probability nucleotide sequences to deal with suspected cross-contamination and a sequencing artifact. In a later analysis, a clonal expansion index for each public chain was calculated from normalized within-repertoire ranks of inferred template counts. In a later analysis, generation probabilities were computed with a VDJ recombination model fitted to out-of-frame rearrangements, and the resulting probabilities were checked against IGoR. In a later analysis, TCR-TCR, TCR-HLA and TCR-CMV co-occurrence was scored with hypergeometric tests, and a repertoire-size bias correction was applied to TCR pairs. False discovery rates were estimated in a later analysis by permuting HLA or CMV assignments 20 times. A later analysis grouped co-occurring TCRs with DBSCAN, adding TCRdist sequence similarity when clustering within HLA-allele-positive subsets. Co-occurrence clustering excluded repertoires with fewer than 30,000 or more than 120,000 public chains, plus five with anomalous nucleotide sharing. TCRdb provides this immuneACCESS table in a form limited to in-frame rearrangements. Some clones are lacking; in checked studies, under half of them reflect an unresolved V gene, and why the rest are absent is not known. The V and J calls and clone size were taken over from that table, and D and trimming were inferred from the DNA. The table for this sample lists some 110,000 clones; approximately 75% of them were counted only once. 4% to 5% of the sample is taken by the ten largest.

Details on this clone: There is no known antigen for this receptor. No base quality information exists; no much larger clone differs at one position.

V was cut back by 0 bases and J by 8 bases, leaving a gap of 10 bases between them. The germline V gene (reference sequence) specifies GTSNPN as CDR1 and SVGIG as CDR2. Including cysteine and phenylalanine, the CDR3 has 13 amino acids. Only the CDR3 DNA is retained, 39 bases long and in frame from the first base. The cohort comprised fewer than 750 healthy bone marrow donors. At the time of sampling, all cohort members were nominally healthy, though unrecorded immune exposures were likely present. The donor was CMV seropositive and was included in the group of almost 300 seropositive cohort members. A peripheral blood sample was provided by each donor, and peripheral blood mononuclear cells were used for TCR beta sequencing. The Qiagen DNeasy Blood Extraction Kit was used to extract genomic DNA from the blood cell samples.

Sequenced: PBMCs. This clonotype originated in a man in his forties or fifties in good health and CMV-seropositive. The rearrangement joined TRBV30 to TRBJ1-4; TRBD1 is a weak D gene call, 6 bases matching. The DNA reads as follows: TGTGCCTGGAGTGTAGTTACAGGGGAAAAACTGTTTTTT. It encodes CAWSVVTGEKLFF.